The rows below give T cell receptor beta chains drawn from one sample of a study of OX40 agonist ivuxolimab in advanced cancers. The assay was immunoSEQ multiplex PCR, and TCRdb's table has in-frame clones only and misses some. The data contain fewer than 70,000 clones, approximately 79% of them singletons. This sample comprised CD4+ or CD8+ T cells sorted from blood, obtained in a trial of the OX40 agonist ivuxolimab. These receptors came from an adult with an advanced solid tumor such as melanoma, head and neck, liver or kidney cancer. The conserved cysteine and the conserved F or W are not part of the CDR3 here. Clone size is not always given. Where it is, it says once, few, many or a class for expanded clones.

CDR3,size,J,V
ASSSLPGTKSYNEQF,-,TRBJ2-1,TRBV28
ASSSLTGGLNNQPQH,-,TRBJ1-5,TRBV7-6
ASSVDGGDSYYGYT,-,TRBJ1-2,TRBV9
ASSPSQSSYNEQF,-,TRBJ2-1,TRBV4-1
ASSSGTSGHEQF,-,TRBJ2-1,TRBV19
ASSRGLFETQY,-,TRBJ2-5,TRBV27
ASSMTDNYNEQF,-,TRBJ2-1,TRBV19
SVEDQEKSPPWTQY,few,TRBJ2-5,TRBV29-1
ASSWGRTGGASYEQY,once,TRBJ2-7,TRBV5-1
ASSPDRQETQY,few,TRBJ2-5,TRBV18
ASSEARVNTEAF,-,TRBJ1-1,TRBV6-1
ATLAGWREQY,-,TRBJ2-7,TRBV10-3
SVSDRGYQETQY,-,TRBJ2-5,TRBV29-1
ASSLTRMGGTGELF,-,TRBJ2-2,TRBV7-3
ASSLAGTVQDAGELF,-,TRBJ2-2,TRBV5-4
ASSLVQGGSYNEQF,-,TRBJ2-1,TRBV5-1
SVQQGNQPQH,-,TRBJ1-5,TRBV29-1
ASSLGGDTDTQY,-,TRBJ2-3,TRBV11-3
ASSYSVVGGDEQF,few,TRBJ2-1,TRBV6-5
ASSLQGGKLF,-,TRBJ1-4,TRBV7-9
ASSLLVGGRTDTQY,-,TRBJ2-3,TRBV28
ASSLMTLSSYEQY,-,TRBJ2-7,TRBV7-2
ASSLSGSSNQPQH,-,TRBJ1-5,TRBV5-6
ASRPLISGTYEQY,-,TRBJ2-7,TRBV27
ASSNIIDEQF,-,TRBJ2-1,TRBV7-9
ASSLAGQFSGNTIY,-,TRBJ1-3,TRBV5-1
ASSFRRAKETQY,-,TRBJ2-5,TRBV28
ATSRDVGDRGRLSNEQF,-,TRBJ2-1,TRBV15